One sample yielded the 15 T cell receptor beta chains listed below, sequenced in a study of CD8 T cells in ankylosing spondylitis. TCRdb passed the 5' RACE reads through MiXCR, listing each CDR3 protein once. Among approximately 300,000 distinct CDR3 sequences, about 19% were seen once, and the ten largest hold roughly 8.3%. Sequenced: blood, either unsorted or a sorted T cell fraction (not recorded which). These receptor sequences come from a male donor with ankylosing spondylitis or in good health (not recorded which).

The table lists this clonotype with a few counts. V and J are TRBV5-1 and TRBJ2-3; possible D gene TRBD1, 5 bases. Germline V gene lookup returns CDR1 SGHRS and CDR2 YFSETQ. The CDR3 loop spans 15 amino acids. Trimming removed 0 bases at V and 1 base at J, with 9 bases between. The chain's CDR3 is CASSLGQRGTDTQYF. CDR3 coding DNA: TGCGCCAGCAGCTTGGGACAGCGTGGCACAGATACGCAGTATTTT.

The chain couples TRBV6-1 to TRBJ2-5; D uncertain. The CDR3 length is 15 residues. The V gene's germline CDR1 is MNHNS and CDR2 SASEGT. The V gene lost 4 bases and the J gene lost 1 base, with 13 bases spanning the gap. This CDR3 reads CASSGMIGLQETQYF. The CDR3 bases are TGTGCCAGCAGTGGAATGATTGGCCTCCAAGAGACCCAGTACTTC.

The chain links TRBV3-1 to TRBJ1-5; D unresolved. Germline assignment: CDR1 LGHDT and CDR2 YNNKEL (reference sequence). V was cut by 0 bases and J by 3 bases, with 9 bases left in between. The CDR3 consists of 15 residues. CDR3 coding DNA: TGTGCCAGCAGCCAAGAGGGAGGAAACAATCAGCCCCAGCATTTT. It is translated as CASSQEGGNNQPQHF.

This clonotype was detected only a few times. DNA for the CDR3: TGCAGTGCTAGAGGACTAGCGGCAGATACGCAGTATTTT. This encodes CSARGLAADTQYF. V usage is TRBV20-1 and J usage is TRBJ2-3; TRBD2 matches 9 bases. V was pared by 1 base and J by 4 bases, with 0 bases of the junction left unmatched. The CDR3 contains 13 residues. Germline V gene data show CDR1 as DFQATT and CDR2 as SNEGSKA (reference sequence).

The CDR3 spells CASSQVWRSPLHF. In nucleotides, the CDR3 is TGTGCCAGCAGCCAAGTTTGGCGGTCACCCCTCCACTTT. The V call is TRBV14, the J call TRBJ1-6; D not resolved. The V and J ends lost 1 base and 10 bases respectively, with 8 bases between them. Germline CDR1 and CDR2: SGHDN and FVKESK. This CDR3 has 13 amino acids.

The rearrangement links TRBV10-2 to TRBJ2-3, with 13 nucleotides matching TRBD2. Unmatched junction bases numbered 3, after V lost 9 bases and J lost 3 bases. CDR1 is WSHSY and CDR2 is SAAADI in the germline V gene. The CDR3 length is 14 residues. CDR3 nucleotide sequence: TGCGCCAGTGGGACTAGCGGGACAACAGATACGCAGTATTTT. This sequence encodes CASGTSGTTDTQYF.

In this sample, this clonotype turned up many times. V and J are TRBV20-1 and TRBJ2-5, with no clear D. Trimming stripped 3 bases from V and 3 bases from J, with 8 bases between. The CDR3 spans 12 residues. Per the germline V gene, CDR1 is DFQATT and CDR2 is SNEGSKA (reference sequence). CDR3 coding DNA: TGCAGTGCTAGTAGTTTCGAAGAGACCCAGTACTTC. It translates to CSASSFEETQYF.

This clonotype has a handful of counts. The chain employs TRBV27 and TRBJ2-5; D possibly corresponds to TRBD2 (5 bases). The CDR3 is 14 residues long. Trimming removed 1 base at V and 5 bases at J, with 11 bases between. Germline CDR1 MNHEY, CDR2 SMNVEV (reference sequence). CDR3 amino acids: CASSLWGAEETQYF. As DNA, the CDR3 is TGTGCCAGCAGTTTATGGGGAGCTGAGGAGACCCAGTACTTC.

The chain recombines TRBV20-1 with TRBJ1-1; TRBD1 is a possible D gene (5 bases). CDR1 and CDR2 from the germline V gene are DFQATT and SNEGSKA (reference sequence). The CDR3 covers 15 residues. Trimming shortened V by 6 bases and J by 6 bases, and 23 bases separated the two germline ends. The CDR3 sequence: CSAKIPGIQVSEAFF. DNA for the CDR3: TGCAGTGCCAAAATTCCAGGTATACAGGTCTCTGAAGCTTTCTTT.

This clonotype was detected ten times or more. This chain joins TRBV6-1 and TRBJ2-5, with 12 nucleotides matching TRBD2. Germline CDR1 reads MNHNS; CDR2 reads SASEGT. Unmatched junction bases numbered 8, after V lost 5 bases and J lost 4 bases. The CDR3 has 16 amino acids. The CDR3 is CASSPLAGGLGETQYF. CDR3 sequence (DNA): TGTGCCAGCAGTCCGCTAGCGGGAGGGTTGGGAGAGACCCAGTACTTC.

This clonotype appeared a few times. The gene calls are TRBV12-3 or TRBV12-4 and TRBJ2-5; D may be TRBD2 (7 bases). V lost 6 bases and J lost 3, with 11 bases in between. The CDR3 runs 13 residues. The CDR3 nucleotides are TGTGCCAGCAGCCAGCGGGACAAAGAGACCCAGTACTTC. This codes for CASSQRDKETQYF.

In DNA form, the CDR3 reads TGTGCCAGCAGCCACGACAGGGGGCTCGAGCAGTACGTC. Protein product: CASSHDRGLEQYV. The chain employs TRBV5-6 and TRBJ2-7; 10 bases are a match to TRBD1. Germline CDR1 SGHDT, CDR2 YYEEEE. This CDR3 has 13 residues. With V trimmed by 4 bases and J by 6 bases, 4 bases remained unmatched.

This sequence joins TRBV3-1 and TRBJ2-2; the D is unclear. Looked up from germline, CDR1 is LGHDT and CDR2 is YNNKEL (reference sequence). Trimming cost V 5 bases and J 0 bases, with 10 bases left between them. The CDR3 contains 15 residues. CDR3: CASSARLANTGELFF. CDR3 bases: TGTGCCAGCAGCGCCAGACTGGCGAACACCGGGGAGCTGTTTTTT.

This chain joins TRBV29-1 and TRBJ2-2; 9 bases line up with TRBD1. Germline V gene sequence: CDR1 SQVTM, CDR2 ANQGSEA. V dropped 6 bases and J dropped 0; count of bases not matched to a gene: 2. The CDR3 is 14 amino acids. CDR3 DNA sequence: TGCAGCGTCCGGGACAGGGCGAACACCGGGGAGCTGTTTTTT. Amino acid sequence: CSVRDRANTGELFF.

The chain joins TRBV7-9 to TRBJ1-5, with D maybe TRBD1 (5 bases). The CDR3 has 13 residues. Trimming stripped 6 bases from V and 9 bases from J, with 15 bases between. Germline V gene data show CDR1 as SEHNR and CDR2 as FQNEAQ (reference sequence). The CDR3 DNA follows: TGTGCCAGCAGTAGTGACAGCTACGGGCCCCAGCATTTT. Its protein is CASSSDSYGPQHF. Full variable domain (rest looked up from reference TRBV7-9 and TRBJ1-5): DTGVSQNPRHKITKRGQNVTFRCDPISEHNRLYWYRQTLGQGPEFLTYFQNEAQLEKSRLLSDRFSAERPKGSFSTLEIQRTEQGDSAMYLCASSSDSYGPQHFGDGTRLSIL.